The rows below give T cell receptor beta chains drawn from one sample of a study of blood T cell repertoires in COVID-19. Here immunoSEQ multiplex PCR was the method, and the copy in TCRdb shows in-frame clones only, minus some. In the table there are about 140,000 clones, around nine tenths of which are singletons. Specimen: peripheral blood. These receptors came from a human donor in a cohort sampled during active COVID-19. CDR3s leave out the opening cysteine and the closing phenylalanine or tryptophan.

TRBV3-1/TRBV3-2,ASSQRDSKGAF
TRBV7-2,ASSLGGGPAYEQY
TRBV7-9,ASSPKGLVVETQY
TRBV2,ASSQQVKQY
TRBV28,ASSRGEIYGYT
TRBV21-1,ASSKTAEKLSYNEQF
TRBV27,ASSLLGGDGNQPQH
TRBV11-2,ASSAGQGSFNEQF
TRBV7-9,ASSYPQGGQGAVEAF
TRBV27,ASSSGVGREQY
TRBV4-1,ASSPMWPGQGAAGELF
TRBV15,ATSSNQGWNTEAF
TRBV6-5,ASIPGLAAQH
TRBV28,ASRKGAYEQY
TRBV4-2,ASSLPGTSVADTQY
TRBV11-2,ASSHGLAVYNEQF
TRBV6-5,ASSSGLAGGNTQY
TRBV5-1,ASSRDRSYEQY
TRBV20-1,SASFRGGQDTQY
TRBV9,ASSFGSGNTGELF
TRBV4-1,ASSQAAGAGGSQETQY
TRBV30,APGRDEYNEQF
TRBV7-8,ASSSKTGILYNEQF
TRBV4-2,ASSQAGGDYNEQF
TRBV9,ASSTRGGNGDTQY
TRBV5-1,ASSLGTVTGELF
TRBV24-1,ATSEAGRTGELF
TRBV12-1,ASSFDPLAGDTGELF